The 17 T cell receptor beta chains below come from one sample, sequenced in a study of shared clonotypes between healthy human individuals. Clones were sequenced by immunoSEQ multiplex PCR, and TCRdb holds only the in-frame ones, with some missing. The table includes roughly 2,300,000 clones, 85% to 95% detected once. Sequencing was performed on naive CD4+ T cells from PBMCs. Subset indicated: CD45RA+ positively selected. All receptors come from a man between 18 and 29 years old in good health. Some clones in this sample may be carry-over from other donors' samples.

CDR3 sequence (DNA): TGTGCCAGCAGCCCAACTCAGAACAGGGCCGAGCAGTACTTC. Translation: CASSPTQNRAEQYF. This chain uses TRBV5-4 with TRBJ2-7; maybe TRBD1 (6 bases). The CDR3 is 14 amino acids. Trimming took off 4 bases at V and 6 bases at J, with 17 bases between the two ends. CDR1 is SGHNT, CDR2 YYREEE, per germline (reference sequence).

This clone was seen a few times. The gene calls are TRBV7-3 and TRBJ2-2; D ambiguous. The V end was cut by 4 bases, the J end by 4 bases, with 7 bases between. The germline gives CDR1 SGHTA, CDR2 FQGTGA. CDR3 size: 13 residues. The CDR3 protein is CASSSQATGELFF. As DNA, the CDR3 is TGTGCCAGCAGCTCCCAGGCCACCGGGGAGCTGTTTTTT.

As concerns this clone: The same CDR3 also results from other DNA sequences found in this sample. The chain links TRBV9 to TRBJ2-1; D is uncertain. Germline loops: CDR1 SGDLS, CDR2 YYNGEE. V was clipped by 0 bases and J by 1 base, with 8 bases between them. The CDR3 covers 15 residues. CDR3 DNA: TGTGCCAGCAGCGTAGAAGGGCAATCCTACAATGAGCAGTTCTTC. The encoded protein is CASSVEGQSYNEQFF.

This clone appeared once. CDR3 region: CASSQEGTGPRYGYTF. The CDR3 DNA reads TGTGCCAGCAGCCAGGAGGGTACAGGGCCAAGGTATGGCTACACCTTC. The chain uses TRBV9 and TRBJ1-2; a possible D gene is TRBD1 (6 bases). V dropped 4 bases and J dropped 5 bases, with 21 bases sitting between them. Germline loops: CDR1 SGDLS, CDR2 YYNGEE. This CDR3 spans 16 amino acids.

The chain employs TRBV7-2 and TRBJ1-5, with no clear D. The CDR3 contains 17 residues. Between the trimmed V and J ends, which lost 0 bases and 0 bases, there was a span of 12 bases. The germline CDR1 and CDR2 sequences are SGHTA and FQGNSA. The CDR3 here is CASSLAPRKYSNQPQHF. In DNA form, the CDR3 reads TGTGCCAGCAGCTTAGCGCCGAGAAAATATAGCAATCAGCCCCAGCATTTT.

The DNA for the CDR3 is TGTGCCAGCAGCTTAAGCCCACTGGACACTGAAGCTTTCTTT. Translating gives CASSLSPLDTEAFF. The rearrangement uses TRBV7-3 and TRBJ1-1; D is unclear. The V gene lost 1 base and the J gene lost 3 bases, with 9 bases spanning the gap. The CDR3 runs to 14 residues. Germline lookup yields CDR1 SGHTA and CDR2 FQGTGA.

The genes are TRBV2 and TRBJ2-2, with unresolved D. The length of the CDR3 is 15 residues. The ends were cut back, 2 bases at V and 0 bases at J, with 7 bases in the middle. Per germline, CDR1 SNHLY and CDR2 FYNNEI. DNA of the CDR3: TGTGCCAGCAGTGAAAATTCCGCGAACACCGGGGAGCTGTTTTTT. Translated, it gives CASSENSANTGELFF.

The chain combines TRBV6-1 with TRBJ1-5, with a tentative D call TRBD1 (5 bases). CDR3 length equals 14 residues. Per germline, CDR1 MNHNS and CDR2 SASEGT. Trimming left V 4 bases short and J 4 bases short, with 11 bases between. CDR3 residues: CASSVSGANQPQHF. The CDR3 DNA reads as TGTGCCAGCAGTGTTTCCGGGGCGAATCAGCCCCAGCATTTT.

In DNA form, the CDR3 reads TGTGCCAGCAGTTGGACAGCGAACTATGGCTACACCTTC. It encodes CASSWTANYGYTF. J is TRBJ1-2 and V is TRBV6-5, with a tentative D call TRBD1 (6 bases). The CDR3 loop spans 13 amino acids. Germline loops: CDR1 MNHEY, CDR2 SVGAGI. The V end was cut by 4 bases, the J end by 2 bases, with 8 bases between.

CDR3 residues: CASSPLGTGGQPQHF. The CDR3 coding sequence is TGTGCCAGTAGTCCCCTTGGGACAGGCGGACAGCCCCAGCATTTT. The chain has TRBV19 and TRBJ1-5, with TRBD1 matching over 8 bases. CDR3 size: 15 residues. The V gene's germline CDR1 is LNHDA and CDR2 SQIVND (reference sequence). Trimming at V came to 5 bases and at J to 7 bases, leaving 10 bases not matched to a gene.

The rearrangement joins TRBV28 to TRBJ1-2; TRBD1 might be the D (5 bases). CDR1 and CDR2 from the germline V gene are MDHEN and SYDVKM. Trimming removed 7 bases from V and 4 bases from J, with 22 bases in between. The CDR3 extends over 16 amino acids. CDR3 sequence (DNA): TGTGCCAGCACTCTACCCCGGGAGGGGAAGAGCTATGGCTACACCTTC. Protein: CASTLPREGKSYGYTF.

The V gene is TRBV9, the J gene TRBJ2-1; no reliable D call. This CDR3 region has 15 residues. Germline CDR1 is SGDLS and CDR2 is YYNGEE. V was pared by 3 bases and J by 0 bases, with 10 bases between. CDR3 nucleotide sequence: TGTGCCAGCAGCGAGACTCCTAGCTCCTACAATGAGCAGTTCTTC. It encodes CASSETPSSYNEQFF.

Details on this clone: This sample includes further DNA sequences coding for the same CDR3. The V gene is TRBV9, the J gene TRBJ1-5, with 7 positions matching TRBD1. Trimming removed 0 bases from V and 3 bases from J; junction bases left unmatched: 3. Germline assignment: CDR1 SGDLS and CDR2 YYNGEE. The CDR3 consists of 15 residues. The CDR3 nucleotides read TGTGCCAGCAGCGTAGGGACAGGTACCAATCAGCCCCAGCATTTT. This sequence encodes CASSVGTGTNQPQHF.

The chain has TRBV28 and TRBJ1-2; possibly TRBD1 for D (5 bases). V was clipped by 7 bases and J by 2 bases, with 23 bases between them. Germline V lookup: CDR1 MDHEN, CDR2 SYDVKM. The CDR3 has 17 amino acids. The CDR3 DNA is TGTGCCAGCACCCAGGGTGGCAGGGAAGCCGGAAACTATGGCTACACCTTC. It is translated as CASTQGGREAGNYGYTF.

The CDR3 sequence: CAISDPILNYGYTF. The DNA of the CDR3 is TGTGCCATCAGTGACCCCATCCTGAACTATGGCTACACCTTC. J is TRBJ1-2 and V is TRBV10-3, with D unresolved. V lost 3 bases and J lost 2, with 10 bases in between. Germline V gene data show CDR1 as ENHRY and CDR2 as SYGVKD. The CDR3 has 14 residues.

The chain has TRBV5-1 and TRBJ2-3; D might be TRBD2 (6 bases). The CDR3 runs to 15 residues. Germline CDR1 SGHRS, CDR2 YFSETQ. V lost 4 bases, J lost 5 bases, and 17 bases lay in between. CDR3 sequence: CASSPSPGVRDTQYF. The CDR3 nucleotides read TGCGCCAGCAGCCCATCGCCGGGGGTGAGAGATACGCAGTATTTT. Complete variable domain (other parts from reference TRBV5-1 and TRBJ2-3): KAGVTQTPRYLIKTRGQQVTLSCSPISGHRSVSWYQQTPGQGLQFLFEYFSETQRNKGNFPGRFSGRQFSNSRSEMNVSTLELGDSALYLCASSPSPGVRDTQYFGPGTRLTVL.

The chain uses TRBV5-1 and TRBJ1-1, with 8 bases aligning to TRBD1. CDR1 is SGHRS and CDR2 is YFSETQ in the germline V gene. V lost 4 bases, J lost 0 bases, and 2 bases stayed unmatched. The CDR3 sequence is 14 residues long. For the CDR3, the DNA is TGCGCCAGCAGCGGGGGACAGGTGAACACTGAAGCTTTCTTT. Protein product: CASSGGQVNTEAFF.